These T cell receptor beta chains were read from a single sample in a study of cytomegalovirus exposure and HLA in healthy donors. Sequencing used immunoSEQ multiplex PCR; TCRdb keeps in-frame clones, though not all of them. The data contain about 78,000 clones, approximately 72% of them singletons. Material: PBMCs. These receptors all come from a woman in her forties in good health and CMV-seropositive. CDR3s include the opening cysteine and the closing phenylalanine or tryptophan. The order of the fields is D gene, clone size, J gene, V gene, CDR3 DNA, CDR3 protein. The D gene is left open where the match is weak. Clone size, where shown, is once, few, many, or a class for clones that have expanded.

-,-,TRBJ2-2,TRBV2,TGTGCCAGCAGTGATATGGGCCCGAACACCGGGGAGCTGTTTTTT,CASSDMGPNTGELFF
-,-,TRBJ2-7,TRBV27,TGTGCCAGCAGTCCGTCAATCGGACAAGTTCCCTACGAGCAGTACTTC,CASSPSIGQVPYEQYF
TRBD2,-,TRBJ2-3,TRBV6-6,TGTGCCAGCAGTCCCTTGACTAGCGGGAGCACAGATACGCAGTATTTT,CASSPLTSGSTDTQYF
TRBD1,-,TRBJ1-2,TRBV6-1,TGTGCCAGCAGTGAATCGACCGGGACAGGGGGAGGCTACACCTTC,CASSESTGTGGGYTF
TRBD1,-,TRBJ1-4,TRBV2,TGTGCCAGCAGTTGGCGGGACAGGGGCGAAAAACTGTTTTTT,CASSWRDRGEKLFF
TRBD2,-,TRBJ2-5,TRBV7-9,TGTGCCAGCAGCTTAGCGTCCCTAGCGGGGGGTTCCCCCCAGTACTTC,CASSLASLAGGSPQYF
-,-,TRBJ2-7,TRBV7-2,TGTGCCAGCAGCTACGACAGGTCCTCCTACGAGCAGTACTTC,CASSYDRSSYEQYF
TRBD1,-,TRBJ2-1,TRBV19,TGTGCCAGCCGGGACAGGGAAGGGTATGAGCAGTTCTTC,CASRDREGYEQFF
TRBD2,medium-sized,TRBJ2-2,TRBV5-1,TGCGCCAGCAGCTCTAAACCAAACTTAAGGACTAGCGGGATACCGGGGACCGGGGAGCTGTTTTTT,CASSSKPNLRTSGIPGTGELFF
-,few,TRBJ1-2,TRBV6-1,TGTGCCAGCAGCCTACACAGGGATGGTTATGGCTACACCTTC,CASSLHRDGYGYTF
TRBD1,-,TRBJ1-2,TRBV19,TGTGCCAGTAGTACGGCGGGACAGTCTAACTATGGCTACACCTTC,CASSTAGQSNYGYTF
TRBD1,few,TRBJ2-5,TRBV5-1,TGCGCCAGCAGCATGGGACAGGGCCAAGAGACCCAGTACTTC,CASSMGQGQETQYF
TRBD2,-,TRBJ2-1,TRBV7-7,TGTGCTAGCAGCTCCGGGGGGGCCGGTGAGCAGTTCTTC,CASSSGGAGEQFF
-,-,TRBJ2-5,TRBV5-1,TGCGCCAGCAGCTTGGGGCTATCGAGCGGCCAAGAGACCCAGTACTTC,CASSLGLSSGQETQYF
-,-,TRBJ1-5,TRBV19,TGTGCCAGTAGTTCCCGGGTCAAGAATAGCAATCAGCCCCAGCATTTT,CASSSRVKNSNQPQHF
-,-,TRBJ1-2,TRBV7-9,TGTGCCAGCAGCCCGCAGGACAGCTCTAACTATGGCTACACCTTC,CASSPQDSSNYGYTF
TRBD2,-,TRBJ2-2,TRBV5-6,TGTGCCAGCAGCCCGGGACTAGCGGGAGGCGGGGAGCTGTTTTTT,CASSPGLAGGGELFF
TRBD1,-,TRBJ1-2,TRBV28,TGTGCCAGCAGTACCGACAGGGGGATCTACTATGGCTACACCTTC,CASSTDRGIYYGYTF
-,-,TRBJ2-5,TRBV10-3,TGTGCCATCAGCGGGACACAACAAGAGACCCAGTACTTC,CAISGTQQETQYF
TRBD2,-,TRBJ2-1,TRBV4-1,TGCGCCAGCAGGTTCCAGGCGGGGGTGAGGGATGAGCAGTTCTTC,CASRFQAGVRDEQFF
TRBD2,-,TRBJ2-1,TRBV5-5,TGTGCCAGCAGCCTTAGCGGGAGCTCCTACAATGAGCAGTTCTTC,CASSLSGSSYNEQFF
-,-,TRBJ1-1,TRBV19,TGTGCCACCTCAAACATAGCCGGGGGGGAAGCTTTCTTT,CATSNIAGGEAFF
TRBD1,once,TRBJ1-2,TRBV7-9,TGTGCCAGCAGCCCCGGACAGGTTGGGTGGTCATGGGGCTACACCTTC,CASSPGQVGWSWGYTF
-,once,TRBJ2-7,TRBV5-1,TGCGCCAGCAGCTTGGGTTTACCGACCCGGGACTACGAGCAGTACTTC,CASSLGLPTRDYEQYF
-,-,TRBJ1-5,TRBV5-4,TGTGCCAGCAGCTTGGACGGGGGTCCGGGTCAGCCCCAGCATTTT,CASSLDGGPGQPQHF
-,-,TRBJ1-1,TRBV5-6,TGTGCCAGCAGGAACGACTTCGAAGTTACTGAAGCTTTCTTT,CASRNDFEVTEAFF
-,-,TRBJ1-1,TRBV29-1,TGCAGCTATGCAATCGGGGTTTATGATGAAGCTTTCTTT,CSYAIGVYDEAFF
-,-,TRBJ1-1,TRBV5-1,TGCGCCAGCAGCTTGGAGGGAGCGAACACTGAAGCTTTCTTT,CASSLEGANTEAFF
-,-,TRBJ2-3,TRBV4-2,TGTGCCAGCAGCCAAGATCGGGTCCCCACAGATACGCAGTATTTT,CASSQDRVPTDTQYF
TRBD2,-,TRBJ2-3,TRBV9,TGTGCCAGCAGCCGAGCGGGGGAGTACACAGATACGCAGTATTTT,CASSRAGEYTDTQYF
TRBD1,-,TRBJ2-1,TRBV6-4,TGTGCCAGCAGCCCAGGGGACAGCTCCTACAATGAGCAGTTCTTC,CASSPGDSSYNEQFF
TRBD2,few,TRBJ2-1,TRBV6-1,TGTGCCAGCAGTGGTTCGCTAGCGGGCTTGAACAATGAGCAGTTCTTC,CASSGSLAGLNNEQFF
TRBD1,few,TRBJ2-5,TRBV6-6,TGTGCCACTACCAGGGGGTCTATTGAGACCCAGTACTTC,CATTRGSIETQYF
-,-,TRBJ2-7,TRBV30,TGTGCCTGGAGTGAGCCAGGAGGGGCCTACGAGCAGTACTTC,CAWSEPGGAYEQYF
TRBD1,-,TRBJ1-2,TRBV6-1,TGTGCCAGCAGTCCGCGGACAGGGTGGGATAGCGGCTACACCTTC,CASSPRTGWDSGYTF
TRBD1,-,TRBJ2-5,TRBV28,TGTGCCAGCAGTCCGGGACAGAGTCAAGAGACCCAGTACTTC,CASSPGQSQETQYF
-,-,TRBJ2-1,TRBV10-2,TGCGCCAGCAGTGAGTTCCATTTAACACCCGGGGTCAATGAGCAGTTCTTC,CASSEFHLTPGVNEQFF
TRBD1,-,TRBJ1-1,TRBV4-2,TGTGCCAGCAGCCCGGACAGGGGAGCTGAAGCTTTCTTT,CASSPDRGAEAFF
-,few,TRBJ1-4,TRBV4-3,TGCGCCAGCAGCCAGAACAGGGCTCAGAGTGAAAAACTGTTTTTT,CASSQNRAQSEKLFF
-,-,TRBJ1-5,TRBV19,TGTGCCAGTAGTCCGGGACTTGGGAATCAGCCCCAGCATTTT,CASSPGLGNQPQHF
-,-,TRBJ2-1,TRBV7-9,TGTGCCAGCAGCTTAGGCCGGCCAGGGGTAGCGAATGAGCAGTTCTTC,CASSLGRPGVANEQFF
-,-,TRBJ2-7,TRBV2,TGTGCCAGCAGTGATAACCGCGGGGAGCAGTACTTC,CASSDNRGEQYF
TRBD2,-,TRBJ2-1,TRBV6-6,TGTGCCAGCAGTTTGCTAGCGGGGGGAAATAATGAGCAGTTCTTC,CASSLLAGGNNEQFF
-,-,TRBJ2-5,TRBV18,TGTGCCAGCTCTCAAGGGACAAAGGAGACCCAGTACTTC,CASSQGTKETQYF
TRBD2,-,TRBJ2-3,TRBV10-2,TGCGCCAGCAGTCGTTCTAGCGGGTCTAGCACAGATACGCAGTATTTT,CASSRSSGSSTDTQYF
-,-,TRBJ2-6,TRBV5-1,TGCGCCAGCAGCCCTTTGGGCGTGGGTGGGGCCAACGTCCTGACTTTC,CASSPLGVGGANVLTF
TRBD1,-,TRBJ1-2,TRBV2,TGTGCCAGCAGATCCCAGGGGGCGGGCGGCTACACCTTC,CASRSQGAGGYTF
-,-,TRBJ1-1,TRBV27,TGTGCCAGCAAGGAGGACCGAAGGACTGAAGCTTTCTTT,CASKEDRRTEAFF